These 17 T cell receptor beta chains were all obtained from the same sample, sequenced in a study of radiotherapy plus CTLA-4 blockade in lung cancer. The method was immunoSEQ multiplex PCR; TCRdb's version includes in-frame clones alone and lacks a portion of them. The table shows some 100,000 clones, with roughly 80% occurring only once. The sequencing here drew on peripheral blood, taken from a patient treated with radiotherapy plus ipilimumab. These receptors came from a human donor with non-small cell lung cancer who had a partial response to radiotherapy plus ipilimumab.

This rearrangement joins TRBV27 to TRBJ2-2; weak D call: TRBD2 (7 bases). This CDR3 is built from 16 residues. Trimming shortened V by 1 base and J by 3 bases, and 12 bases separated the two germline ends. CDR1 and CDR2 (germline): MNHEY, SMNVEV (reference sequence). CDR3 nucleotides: TGTGCCAGCAGTTTATTTTCGGGGGGCTACACCGGGGAGCTGTTTTTT. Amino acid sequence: CASSLFSGGYTGELFF.

Written as DNA, the CDR3 is TGTGCCAGCAGTTTTCCAGGGGGCTTGAACACTGAAGCTTTCTTT. It yields the protein CASSFPGGLNTEAFF. The chain recombines TRBV5-6 with TRBJ1-1; 8 bases agree with TRBD1. This CDR3 spans 15 amino acids. V gave up 5 bases and J gave up 0 bases; unmatched junction bases: 6. Per germline, CDR1 SGHDT and CDR2 YYEEEE.

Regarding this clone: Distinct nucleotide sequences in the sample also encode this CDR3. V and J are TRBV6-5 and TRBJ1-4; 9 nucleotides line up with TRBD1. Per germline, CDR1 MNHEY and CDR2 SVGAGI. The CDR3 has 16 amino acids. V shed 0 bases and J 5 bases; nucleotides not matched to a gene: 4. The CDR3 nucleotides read TGTGCCAGCAGTTACTCGACGGGACAGGGAAATGAAAAACTGTTTTTT. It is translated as CASSYSTGQGNEKLFF.

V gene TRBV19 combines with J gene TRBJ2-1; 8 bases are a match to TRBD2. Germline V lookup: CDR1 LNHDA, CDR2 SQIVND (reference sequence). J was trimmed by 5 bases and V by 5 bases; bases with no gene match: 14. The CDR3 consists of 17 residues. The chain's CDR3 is CASSSRTSRLEHNEQFF. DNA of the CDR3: TGTGCCAGTAGTTCACGGACTAGCCGGTTGGAACACAATGAGCAGTTCTTC.

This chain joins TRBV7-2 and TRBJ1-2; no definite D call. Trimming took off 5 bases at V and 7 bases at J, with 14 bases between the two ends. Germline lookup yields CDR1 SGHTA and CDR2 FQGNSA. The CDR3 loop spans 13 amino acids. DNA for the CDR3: TGTGCCAGCAGCGTCGGTCCGTTGCGTGGCTACACCTTC. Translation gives CASSVGPLRGYTF.

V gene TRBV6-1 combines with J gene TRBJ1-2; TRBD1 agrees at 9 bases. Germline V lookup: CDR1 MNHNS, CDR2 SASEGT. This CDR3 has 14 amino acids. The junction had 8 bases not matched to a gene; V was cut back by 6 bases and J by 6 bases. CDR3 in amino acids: CASRGTGRWDGYTF. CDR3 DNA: TGTGCCAGCAGGGGGACAGGGCGATGGGATGGCTACACCTTC.

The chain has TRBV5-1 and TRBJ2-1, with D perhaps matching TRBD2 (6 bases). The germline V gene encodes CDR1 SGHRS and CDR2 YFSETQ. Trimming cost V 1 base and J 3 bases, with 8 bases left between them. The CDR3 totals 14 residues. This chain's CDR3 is CASSLTGLYNEQFF. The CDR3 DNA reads TGCGCCAGCAGCTTGACGGGACTCTACAATGAGCAGTTCTTC.

The CDR3 nucleotides read TGTGCCAGCAGTACCGGGACAGGGGACTACGAGCAGTACTTC. Translation gives CASSTGTGDYEQYF. The rearrangement uses TRBV2 and TRBJ2-5; 10 nucleotides align to TRBD1. The J call may be wrong; the DNA end is better matched by TRBJ2-7. The CDR3 is made up of 14 amino acids. Germline lookup yields CDR1 SNHLY and CDR2 FYNNEI.

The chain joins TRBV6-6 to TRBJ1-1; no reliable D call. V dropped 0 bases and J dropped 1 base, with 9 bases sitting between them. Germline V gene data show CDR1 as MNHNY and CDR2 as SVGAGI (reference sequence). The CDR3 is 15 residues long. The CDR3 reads CASSYSNSRNTEAFF. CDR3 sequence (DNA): TGTGCCAGCAGTTACTCGAACTCAAGGAACACTGAAGCTTTCTTT.

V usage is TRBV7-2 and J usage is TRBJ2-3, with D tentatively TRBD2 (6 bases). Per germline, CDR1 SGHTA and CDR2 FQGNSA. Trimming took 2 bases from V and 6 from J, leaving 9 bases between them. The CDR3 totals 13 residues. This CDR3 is CASSLMEGDTQYF. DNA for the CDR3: TGTGCCAGCAGCTTAATGGAGGGGGATACGCAGTATTTT.

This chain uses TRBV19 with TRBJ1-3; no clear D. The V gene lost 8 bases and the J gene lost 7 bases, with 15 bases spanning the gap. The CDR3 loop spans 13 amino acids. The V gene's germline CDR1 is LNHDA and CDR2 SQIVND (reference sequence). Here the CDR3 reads CASFERRGNTIYF. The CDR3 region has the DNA TGTGCCAGTTTCGAGAGGCGCGGGAACACCATATATTTT.

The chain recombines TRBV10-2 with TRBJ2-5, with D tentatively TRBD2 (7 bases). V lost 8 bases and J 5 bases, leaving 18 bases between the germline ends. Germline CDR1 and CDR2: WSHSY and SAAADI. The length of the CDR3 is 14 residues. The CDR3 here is CASAKGGRGETQYF. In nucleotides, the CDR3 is TGCGCCAGCGCCAAGGGGGGGAGGGGGGAGACCCAGTACTTC.

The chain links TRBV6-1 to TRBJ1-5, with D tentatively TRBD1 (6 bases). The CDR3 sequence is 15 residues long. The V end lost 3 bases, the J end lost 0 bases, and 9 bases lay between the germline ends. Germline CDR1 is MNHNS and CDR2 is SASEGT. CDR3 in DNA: TGTGCCAGCAGTGAGCTGGGGGCTAGCAATCAGCCCCAGCATTTT. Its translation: CASSELGASNQPQHF.

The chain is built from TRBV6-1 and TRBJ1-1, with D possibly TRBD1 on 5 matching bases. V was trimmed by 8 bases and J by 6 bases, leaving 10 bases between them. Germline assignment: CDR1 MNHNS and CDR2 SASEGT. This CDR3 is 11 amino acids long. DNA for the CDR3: TGTGCCAGCTTCCGACAGCCTGAAGCTTTCTTT. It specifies CASFRQPEAFF.

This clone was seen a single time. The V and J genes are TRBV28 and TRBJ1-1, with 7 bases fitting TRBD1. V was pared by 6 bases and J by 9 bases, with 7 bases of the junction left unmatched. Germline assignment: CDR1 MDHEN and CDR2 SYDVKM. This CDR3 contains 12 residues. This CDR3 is CASSQQGRQAFF. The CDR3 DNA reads TGTGCCAGCAGCCAACAGGGGCGTCAAGCTTTCTTT.

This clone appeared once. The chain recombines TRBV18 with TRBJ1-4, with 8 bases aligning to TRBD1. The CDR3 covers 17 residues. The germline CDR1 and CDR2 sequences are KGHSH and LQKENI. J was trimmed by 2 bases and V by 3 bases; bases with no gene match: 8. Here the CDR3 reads CASSPIQGAKTNEKLFF. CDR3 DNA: TGTGCCAGCTCACCCATTCAGGGGGCGAAGACTAATGAAAAACTGTTTTTT.

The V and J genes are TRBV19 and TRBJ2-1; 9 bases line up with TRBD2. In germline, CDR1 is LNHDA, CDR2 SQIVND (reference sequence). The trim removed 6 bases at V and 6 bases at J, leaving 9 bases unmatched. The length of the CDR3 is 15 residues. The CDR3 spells CASRPGGGRGNEQFF. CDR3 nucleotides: TGTGCCAGTAGGCCGGGGGGCGGGAGGGGCAATGAGCAGTTCTTC.